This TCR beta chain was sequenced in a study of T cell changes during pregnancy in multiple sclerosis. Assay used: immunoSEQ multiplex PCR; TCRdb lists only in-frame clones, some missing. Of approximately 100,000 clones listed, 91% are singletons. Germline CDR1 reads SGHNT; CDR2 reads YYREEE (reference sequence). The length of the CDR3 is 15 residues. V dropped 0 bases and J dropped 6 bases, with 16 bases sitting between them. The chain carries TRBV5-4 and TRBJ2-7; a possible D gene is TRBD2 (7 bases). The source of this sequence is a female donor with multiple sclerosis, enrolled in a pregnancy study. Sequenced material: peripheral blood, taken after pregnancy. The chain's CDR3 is CASSLVGGGTSEQYF. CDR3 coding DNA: TGTGCCAGCAGCTTGGTAGGGGGGGGTACCAGCGAGCAGTACTTC.